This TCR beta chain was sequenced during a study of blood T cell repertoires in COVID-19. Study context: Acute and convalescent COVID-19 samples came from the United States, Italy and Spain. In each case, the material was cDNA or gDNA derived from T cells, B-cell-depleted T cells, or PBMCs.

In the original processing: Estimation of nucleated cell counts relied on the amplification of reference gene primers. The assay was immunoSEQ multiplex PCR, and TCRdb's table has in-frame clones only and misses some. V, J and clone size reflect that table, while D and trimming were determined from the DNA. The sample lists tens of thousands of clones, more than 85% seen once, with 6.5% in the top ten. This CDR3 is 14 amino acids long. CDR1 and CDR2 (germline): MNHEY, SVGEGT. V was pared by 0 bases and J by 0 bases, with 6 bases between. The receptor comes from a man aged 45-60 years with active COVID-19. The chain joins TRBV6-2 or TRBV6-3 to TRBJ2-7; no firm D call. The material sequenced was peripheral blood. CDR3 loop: CASSYSSSSYEQYF. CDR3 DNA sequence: TGTGCCAGCAGTTACTCTAGCAGCTCCTACGAGCAGTACTTC.